Presented here are 21 T cell receptor beta chains from one specimen sequenced in a study of shared clonotypes between healthy human individuals. Assay: immunoSEQ multiplex PCR; the TCRdb copy retains only in-frame clones and omits some. The table lists some 2.4 million clones, 80% to 95% of them singletons, with roughly 0.36% in the top ten. The sequencing sample was made of naive CD4+ T cells from PBMCs. Indicated subset: CD45RA+ positively selected. These receptors were taken from a man younger than 35 in good health. Some clones in this sample may be carry-over from other donors' samples.

This chain joins TRBV10-3 and TRBJ2-1, with TRBD2 matching 10 bases. Looked up from germline, CDR1 is ENHRY and CDR2 is SYGVKD. Trimming cost V 4 bases and J 8 bases; bases outside gene matches: 8. This CDR3 has 15 residues. DNA for the CDR3: TGTGCCATCAGTGTTTCGGCTAGCGGGAGCGATGAGCAGTTCTTC. Amino acid sequence: CAISVSASGSDEQFF.

This sequence joins TRBV28 and TRBJ2-2; 7 bases align to TRBD2. Germline lookup yields CDR1 MDHEN and CDR2 SYDVKM. The length of the CDR3 is 15 residues. V shed 4 bases, J shed 2 bases, and the junction held 4 bases outside the gene matches. The CDR3 loop reads CASSSGTTNTGELFF. In nucleotides, the CDR3 is TGTGCCAGCAGTTCCGGGACTACTAACACCGGGGAGCTGTTTTTT.

The V and J genes are TRBV7-3 and TRBJ2-1; D ambiguous. The CDR3 spans 14 residues. Trimming stripped 0 bases from V and 13 bases from J, with 16 bases between. Germline V lookup: CDR1 SGHTA, CDR2 FQGTGA. In DNA, the CDR3 is TGTGCCAGCAGCTTAACAGGCTCACACAGTCTACAGTTCTTC. This encodes CASSLTGSHSLQFF.

The chain combines TRBV5-5 with TRBJ2-2; D gene ambiguous. This CDR3 has 16 amino acids. The V gene's germline CDR1 is SGHKS and CDR2 YYEKEE (reference sequence). The germline V and J ends were trimmed by 0 bases and 2 bases, with 11 bases remaining between them. Here the CDR3 reads CASSLEGSLNTGELFF. CDR3 DNA: TGTGCCAGCAGCTTGGAGGGCAGTCTCAACACCGGGGAGCTGTTTTTT.

The chain uses TRBV18 and TRBJ2-5; possible D gene TRBD1, 5 bases. The CDR3 is made up of 15 amino acids. V lost 3 bases and J 0 bases, leaving 11 bases between the germline ends. Germline CDR1 is KGHSH and CDR2 is LQKENI. The CDR3 here is CASSPGQNYQETQYF. DNA of the CDR3: TGTGCCAGCTCACCGGGGCAGAACTACCAAGAGACCCAGTACTTC.

This chain connects TRBV27 to TRBJ1-5; D is unresolved. The CDR3 runs to 14 residues. From germline, CDR1 is MNHEY and CDR2 SMNVEV (reference sequence). V was trimmed by 3 bases and J by 4 bases, leaving 10 bases between them. The chain's CDR3 is CASSFEGPNQPQHF. The DNA of the CDR3 is TGTGCCAGCAGTTTCGAAGGTCCTAATCAGCCCCAGCATTTT.

J is TRBJ2-5 and V is TRBV6-1; tentative D call: TRBD2 (7 bases). CDR1 is MNHNS, CDR2 SASEGT, per germline. Trimming cost V 7 bases and J 5 bases, with 20 bases left between them. This CDR3 has 15 residues. The CDR3 sequence: CASTREGGDSETQYF. The CDR3 DNA reads TGTGCCAGCACGAGGGAGGGGGGGGATAGCGAGACCCAGTACTTC.

CDR3 protein: CASSAAGARSQYF. The CDR3 nucleotides read TGTGCCAGCAGTGCTGCAGGGGCTAGGTCTCAGTACTTC. The rearrangement joins TRBV6-1 to TRBJ2-4; tentatively, D is TRBD1 (6 bases). Germline V gene data show CDR1 as MNHNS and CDR2 as SASEGT. The CDR3 sequence is 13 residues long. The V and J ends lost 4 bases and 12 bases respectively, with 16 bases between them.

This chain joins TRBV6-1 and TRBJ2-7, with D perhaps TRBD2 (5 bases). This CDR3 spans 14 amino acids. With 4 bases removed from V and 4 bases from J, the gap between germline ends came to 14 bases. The germline CDR1 and CDR2 sequences are MNHNS and SASEGT. Here the CDR3 reads CASSVGISVYEQYF. The CDR3 DNA sequence: TGTGCCAGCAGTGTGGGGATTAGCGTTTACGAGCAGTACTTC.

CDR3 nucleotides: TGTGCCAGCAGTTCCACAGAAGACCAAGAGACCCAGTACTTC. The encoded protein is CASSSTEDQETQYF. V gene TRBV6-6 combines with J gene TRBJ2-5; D gene ambiguous. This CDR3 region has 14 residues. The germline V gene has CDR1 MNHNY and CDR2 SVGAGI (reference sequence). The ends were cut back, 4 bases at V and 0 bases at J, with 9 bases in the middle.

V and J are TRBV2 and TRBJ2-3; D may match TRBD1 or TRBD2 (5 bases each). V lost 9 bases, J lost 1 base, and 17 bases lay in between. The CDR3 length is 15 residues. Germline CDR1 and CDR2: SNHLY and FYNNEI. The CDR3 sequence is CASLPREAGTDTQYF. CDR3 DNA sequence: TGTGCCAGTCTGCCCAGGGAAGCGGGCACAGATACGCAGTATTTT.

The J gene is TRBJ2-1, the V gene TRBV7-9, with a possible D match to TRBD2 (5 bases). With 5 bases removed from V and 3 bases from J, the gap between germline ends came to 23 bases. The CDR3 spans 18 residues. Germline V gene sequence: CDR1 SEHNR, CDR2 FQNEAQ (reference sequence). CDR3: CASSLPTDPSGNYNEQFF. CDR3 bases: TGTGCCAGCAGCCTGCCTACTGATCCGAGCGGAAACTACAATGAGCAGTTCTTC.

This clone was counted a single time. V gene TRBV7-2 combines with J gene TRBJ1-6, with 7 bases aligning to TRBD1. This CDR3 comprises 15 residues. V shed 5 bases and J 10 bases; nucleotides not matched to a gene: 11. From germline, CDR1 is SGHTA and CDR2 FQGNSA. The CDR3 spells CASSLETGKTSPLHF. CDR3 DNA: TGTGCCAGCAGCCTAGAGACAGGGAAGACGTCACCCCTCCACTTT.

The count of this clone is one. This specimen includes other DNA sequences encoding the same CDR3. The rearrangement uses TRBV28 and TRBJ1-2; D is unresolved. V shed 2 bases and J shed 5 bases, with 6 bases lying between them. Germline loops: CDR1 MDHEN, CDR2 SYDVKM. The CDR3 contains 12 residues. This CDR3 is CASSLGEYGYTF. DNA for the CDR3: TGTGCCAGCAGTTTAGGGGAATATGGCTACACCTTC.

This clone was observed a handful of times. This rearrangement joins TRBV4-1 to TRBJ1-1; D possibly corresponds to TRBD1 (5 bases). This CDR3 comprises 14 residues. V lost 1 base and J lost 3, with 9 bases in between. From germline, CDR1 is MGHRA and CDR2 YSYEKL. CDR3 in amino acids: CASSQAGADTEAFF. For the CDR3, the DNA is TGCGCCAGCAGCCAAGCTGGGGCAGACACTGAAGCTTTCTTT.

This chain joins TRBV19 and TRBJ2-5, with TRBD2 matching over 7 bases. Germline values: CDR1 LNHDA, CDR2 SQIVND (reference sequence). The CDR3 totals 15 residues. The V segment lost 3 bases and the J segment 4 bases; nucleotides outside the gene matches: 8. CDR3 sequence (DNA): TGTGCCAGTAGTATCGGAGGGAGGGCCGGAGAGACCCAGTACTTC. Translated, it gives CASSIGGRAGETQYF.

This rearrangement joins TRBV30 to TRBJ2-5; possibly TRBD1 for D (6 bases). CDR3 length: 12 amino acids. The germline V gene has CDR1 GTSNPN and CDR2 SVGIG (reference sequence). V was pared by 2 bases and J by 10 bases, with 14 bases between. The CDR3 nucleotides are TGTGCCTGGAGTTCTCTACAGGGCGGCCAGTACTTC. Protein sequence: CAWSSLQGGQYF.

In the case of this clone: Other DNA variants within this sample encode the same CDR3. V gene TRBV10-3 combines with J gene TRBJ2-2; D not certain. The CDR3 loop spans 13 amino acids. Germline assignment: CDR1 ENHRY and CDR2 SYGVKD. V gave up 0 bases and J gave up 1 base, with 0 bases separating them. In DNA, the CDR3 is TGTGCCATCAGTGAGTCGAACACCGGGGAGCTGTTTTTT. Its protein is CAISESNTGELFF.

This sequence joins TRBV10-3 and TRBJ2-7; D is tentatively TRBD1 or TRBD2 (5 bases each). The CDR3 consists of 12 residues. The germline V gene has CDR1 ENHRY and CDR2 SYGVKD. V gave up 5 bases and J gave up 3 bases, with 8 bases separating them. CDR3 coding DNA: TGTGCCATCAGTAGGGACGGCTACGAGCAGTACTTC. Its protein is CAISRDGYEQYF.

The chain has TRBV6-6 and TRBJ1-5, with D perhaps TRBD1 (6 bases). Germline CDR1 MNHNY, CDR2 SVGAGI (reference sequence). Trimming took off 7 bases at V and 0 bases at J, with 16 bases between the two ends. The CDR3 sequence is 16 residues long. The CDR3 sequence: CASIKRGQNSNQPQHF. CDR3 in DNA: TGTGCCAGCATTAAGAGGGGACAAAATAGCAATCAGCCCCAGCATTTT.

The gene calls are TRBV12-5 and TRBJ2-1; TRBD2 matches 7 bases. The V gene end was trimmed by 0 bases and the J gene end by 8 bases; junction bases not matched to a gene: 7. This CDR3 region has 15 residues. Looked up from germline, CDR1 is LGHNT and CDR2 is FRNRAP. The CDR3 region is CASGLVGGLGDEQFF. CDR3 in DNA: TGTGCTAGTGGTTTGGTTGGAGGACTAGGGGATGAGCAGTTCTTC.